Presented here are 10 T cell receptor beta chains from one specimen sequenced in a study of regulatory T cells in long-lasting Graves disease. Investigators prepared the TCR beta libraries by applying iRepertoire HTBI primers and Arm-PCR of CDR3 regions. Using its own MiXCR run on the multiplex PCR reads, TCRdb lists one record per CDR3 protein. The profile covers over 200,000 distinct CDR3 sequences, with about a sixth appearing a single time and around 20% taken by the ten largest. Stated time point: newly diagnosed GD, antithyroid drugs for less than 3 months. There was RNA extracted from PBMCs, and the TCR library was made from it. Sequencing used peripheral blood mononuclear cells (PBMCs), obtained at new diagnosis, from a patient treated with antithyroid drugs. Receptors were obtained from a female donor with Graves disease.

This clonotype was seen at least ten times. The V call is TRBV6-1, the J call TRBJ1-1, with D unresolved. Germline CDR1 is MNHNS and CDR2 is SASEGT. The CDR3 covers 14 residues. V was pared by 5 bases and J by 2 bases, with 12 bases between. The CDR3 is CASSTWTGNTEAFF. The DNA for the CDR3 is TGTGCCAGCAGTACCTGGACGGGTAACACTGAAGCTTTCTTT.

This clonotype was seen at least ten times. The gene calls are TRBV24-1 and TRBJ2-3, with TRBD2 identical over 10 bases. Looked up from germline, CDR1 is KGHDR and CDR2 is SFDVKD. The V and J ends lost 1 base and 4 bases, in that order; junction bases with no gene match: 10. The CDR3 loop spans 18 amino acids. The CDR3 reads CATSDFGGLARSADTQYF. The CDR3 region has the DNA TGTGCCACCAGTGATTTCGGGGGACTAGCGAGATCCGCAGATACGCAGTATTTT.

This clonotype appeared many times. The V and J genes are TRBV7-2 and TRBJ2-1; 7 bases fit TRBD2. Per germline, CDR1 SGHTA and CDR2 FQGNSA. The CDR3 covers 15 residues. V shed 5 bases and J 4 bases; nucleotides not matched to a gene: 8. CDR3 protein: CASSRGVLAYNEQFF. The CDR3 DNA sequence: TGTGCCAGCAGCCGGGGGGTCCTGGCGTACAATGAGCAGTTCTTC.

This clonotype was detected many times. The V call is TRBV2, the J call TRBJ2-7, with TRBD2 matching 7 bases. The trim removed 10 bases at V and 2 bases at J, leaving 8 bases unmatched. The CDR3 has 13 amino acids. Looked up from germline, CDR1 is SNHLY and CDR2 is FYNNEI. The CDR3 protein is CATATSAPYEQYF. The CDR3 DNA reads TGTGCCACCGCCACTAGCGCTCCCTACGAGCAGTACTTC.

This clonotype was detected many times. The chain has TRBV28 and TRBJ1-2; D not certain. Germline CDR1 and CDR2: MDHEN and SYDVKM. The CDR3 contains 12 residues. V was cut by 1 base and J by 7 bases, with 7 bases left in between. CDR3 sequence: CASSLFNLGYTF. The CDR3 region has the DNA TGTGCCAGCAGTTTATTTAACCTTGGCTACACCTTC.

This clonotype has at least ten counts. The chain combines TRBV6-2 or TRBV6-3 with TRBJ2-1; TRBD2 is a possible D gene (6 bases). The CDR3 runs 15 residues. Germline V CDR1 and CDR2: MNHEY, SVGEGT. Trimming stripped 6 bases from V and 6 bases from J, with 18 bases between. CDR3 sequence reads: CASSLAQIVGNEQFF. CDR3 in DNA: TGTGCCAGCAGCCTAGCGCAAATCGTGGGCAATGAGCAGTTCTTC.

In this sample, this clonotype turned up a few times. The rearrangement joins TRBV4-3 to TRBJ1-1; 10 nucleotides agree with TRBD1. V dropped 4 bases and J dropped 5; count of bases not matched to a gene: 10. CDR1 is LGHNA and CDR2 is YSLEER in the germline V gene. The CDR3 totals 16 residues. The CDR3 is CASSPIRTGGDTEAFF. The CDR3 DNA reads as TGCGCCAGCAGCCCAATCCGGACAGGGGGAGATACTGAAGCTTTCTTT.

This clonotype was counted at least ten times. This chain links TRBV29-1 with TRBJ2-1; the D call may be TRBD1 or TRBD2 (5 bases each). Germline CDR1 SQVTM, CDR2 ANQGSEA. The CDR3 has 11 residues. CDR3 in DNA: TGCAGGGGGGAGAGATTTGGGGAGCAGTTCTTC. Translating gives CRGERFGEQFF.

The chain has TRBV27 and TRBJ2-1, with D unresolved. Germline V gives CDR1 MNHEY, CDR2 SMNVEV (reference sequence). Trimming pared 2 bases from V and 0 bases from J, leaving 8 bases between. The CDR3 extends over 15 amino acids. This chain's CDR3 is CASSLLPGSYNEQFF. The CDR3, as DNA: TGTGCCAGCAGTTTACTGCCTGGCTCCTACAATGAGCAGTTCTTC.

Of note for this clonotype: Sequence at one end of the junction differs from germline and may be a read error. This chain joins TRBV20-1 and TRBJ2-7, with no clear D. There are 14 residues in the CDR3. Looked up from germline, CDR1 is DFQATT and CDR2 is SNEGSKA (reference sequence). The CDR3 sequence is CGARDPQDIYEQYF. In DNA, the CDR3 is TGCGGTGCTAGAGATCCACAAGACATCTACGAGCAGTACTTC.